This entry lists 26 T cell receptor beta chains sequenced from one sample in a study of T cell repertoires in cytomegalovirus infection. TCRdb ran MiXCR on the reads and lists one entry per CDR3 protein. The sample has 200,000 to 300,000 distinct CDR3 sequences, 12% to 15% seen once. The specimen was PBMCs. All receptors come from a human donor in good health (CMV status not recorded). Some clones in this sample may be carry-over from other donors' samples.

The chain carries TRBV29-1 and TRBJ2-7; 9 bases line up with TRBD2. CDR3 length: 14 residues. V trimming: 0 bases; J trimming: 7 bases; junction bases outside the gene matches: 7. Germline V gene data show CDR1 as SQVTM and CDR2 as ANQGSEA. CDR3 bases: TGCAGCGTTGAAGATCCGGGACTAGCTTATGAGCAGTACTTC. Residues: CSVEDPGLAYEQYF.

The V and J genes are TRBV2 and TRBJ2-1, with D uncertain. Germline CDR1 and CDR2: SNHLY and FYNNEI. V shed 7 bases and J shed 4 bases, with 17 bases lying between them. CDR3 length: 15 residues. CDR3: CASKFLGFEYNEQFF. The CDR3 coding sequence is TGTGCCAGCAAGTTTCTGGGTTTCGAATACAATGAGCAGTTCTTC.

The chain employs TRBV6-2 or TRBV6-3 and TRBJ2-5, with D possibly matching TRBD2 (5 bases). CDR3 length equals 17 residues. V gave up 2 bases and J gave up 4 bases, with 20 bases separating them. In germline, CDR1 is MNHEY, CDR2 SVGEGT. In DNA form, the CDR3 reads TGTGCCAGCAGTTACGACCCTCAAGGGAGAGTCTCAGAGACCCAGTACTTC. It specifies CASSYDPQGRVSETQYF.

This clonotype was counted many times. This sequence joins TRBV12-3 or TRBV12-4 and TRBJ1-1; 8 bases match TRBD1. The CDR3 length is 14 residues. With V trimmed by 6 bases and J by 4 bases, 7 bases remained unmatched. CDR3 nucleotide sequence: TGTGCCAGCAGCCGACAGGGGAGTGGCACTGAAGCTTTCTTT. This codes for CASSRQGSGTEAFF.

The CDR3 DNA reads as TGTGCCAGCAGTACGACCTGGACAGGTATAGCTTGGGCTTTCTTT. Translated, it gives CASSTTWTGIAWAFF. The gene calls are TRBV6-6 and TRBJ1-1; TRBD1 agrees at 7 bases. The V gene's germline CDR1 is MNHNY and CDR2 SVGAGI (reference sequence). J gave up 11 bases and V 5 bases, and 17 bases lay outside the gene matches. This CDR3 spans 15 amino acids.

The CDR3: CASSYDSSYEQYF. DNA of the CDR3: TGTGCCAGCAGTTACGACAGCTCCTACGAGCAGTACTTC. The chain couples TRBV6-5 to TRBJ2-7; D may be TRBD1 (5 bases). With 2 bases removed from V and 0 bases from J, the gap between germline ends came to 5 bases. This CDR3 contains 13 residues. Germline V CDR1 and CDR2: MNHEY, SVGAGI.

This chain connects TRBV7-6 to TRBJ1-4, with 7 positions matching TRBD1. Per germline, CDR1 SGHVS and CDR2 FNYEAQ. The V segment lost 3 bases and the J segment 5 bases; nucleotides outside the gene matches: 3. The CDR3 length is 14 residues. The CDR3 loop reads CASSFGTDNEKLFF. The CDR3 bases are TGTGCCAGCAGCTTCGGGACAGACAATGAAAAACTGTTTTTT. The full variable domain, in which reference TRBV7-6 and TRBJ1-4 provide the parts outside the CDR3, is GAGVSQSPRYKVTKRGQDVALRCDPISGHVSLYWYRQALGQGPEFLTYFNYEAQQDKSGLPNDRFSAERPEGSISTLTIQRTEQRDSAMYRCASSFGTDNEKLFFGSGTQLSVL.

This rearrangement joins TRBV24-1 to TRBJ2-2; D is perhaps TRBD1 (6 bases). This CDR3 is 15 amino acids long. Trimming shortened V by 5 bases and J by 6 bases, and 15 bases separated the two germline ends. CDR1 is KGHDR and CDR2 is SFDVKD in the germline V gene. The CDR3 here is CATSGTGLGSGELFF. DNA for the CDR3: TGTGCCACCAGTGGAACAGGGCTGGGTTCCGGGGAGCTGTTTTTT.

This clonotype was recorded a few times. The V call is TRBV6-2 or TRBV6-3, the J call TRBJ2-1; 12 positions agree with TRBD2. Germline CDR1 reads MNHEY; CDR2 reads SVGEGT. Trimming took 2 bases from V and 10 from J; bases not matched to a gene: 18. This CDR3 comprises 19 residues. CDR3 amino acids: CASSYPQKGASGRAAEQFF. As DNA, the CDR3 is TGTGCCAGCAGTTACCCCCAAAAGGGGGCTAGCGGGAGGGCGGCGGAGCAGTTCTTC.

J is TRBJ2-1 and V is TRBV6-6, with TRBD2 matching over 8 bases. Germline CDR1 reads MNHNY; CDR2 reads SVGAGI (reference sequence). This CDR3 is 14 amino acids long. Trimming took 4 bases from V and 6 from J; bases not matched to a gene: 5. This CDR3 reads CASSSGLASNEQFF. The CDR3, as DNA: TGTGCCAGCAGTTCTGGACTAGCCTCCAATGAGCAGTTCTTC.

This chain links TRBV5-3 with TRBJ1-1; a weak D match, TRBD1 (5 bases). TRBV5-3 is an ORF, and what it does is uncertain. The germline V and J ends were trimmed by 8 bases and 2 bases, with 16 bases remaining between them. The CDR3 totals 14 residues. CDR3 in DNA: TGTGCCAGCAGCGACGCTAGGGGCAACACTGAAGCTTTCTTT. Its protein product is CASSDARGNTEAFF.

This clonotype was seen ten or more times. The genes are TRBV7-3 and TRBJ2-5, with 7 bases matching TRBD2. The V gene end was trimmed by 1 base and the J gene end by 5 bases; junction bases not matched to a gene: 13. Germline-derived CDR1 and CDR2 are SGHTA and FQGTGA. The CDR3 is 17 amino acids. The DNA for the CDR3 is TGTGCCAGCAGCTTAAGTGGTCCAACGGGAGGCTGGGAGACCCAGTACTTC. It translates to CASSLSGPTGGWETQYF.

The rearrangement joins TRBV29-1 to TRBJ2-1; 10 nucleotides match TRBD2. The CDR3 totals 15 residues. J lost 8 bases, V lost 1 base, and 8 bases had no gene match. CDR1 is SQVTM and CDR2 is ANQGSEA in the germline V gene. As DNA, the CDR3 is TGCAGCGTTGAAGGGGCTAGCGGGAGAACCCATGAGCAGTTCTTC. Protein product: CSVEGASGRTHEQFF.

Many counts were recorded for this clonotype. The V and J genes are TRBV19 and TRBJ2-1; TRBD1 agrees at 9 bases. The CDR3 is 15 residues long. With V trimmed by 4 bases and J by 2 bases, 3 bases remained unmatched. From germline, CDR1 is LNHDA and CDR2 SQIVND (reference sequence). CDR3 region: CASSKGTGPYNEQFF. DNA for the CDR3: TGTGCCAGTAGTAAAGGGACAGGGCCCTACAATGAGCAGTTCTTC.

CDR3 DNA sequence: TGCAGTGCTGTCGCGGCGGGAGCGAGGGAGACCCAGTACTTC. This gives the protein CSAVAAGARETQYF. The gene calls are TRBV20-1 and TRBJ2-5; 7 bases are a match to TRBD2. Germline-derived CDR1 and CDR2 are DFQATT and SNEGSKA (reference sequence). This CDR3 has 14 residues. V lost 5 bases and J lost 5; bases outside the gene matches: 11.

V usage is TRBV19 and J usage is TRBJ1-2; D is unclear. CDR1 is LNHDA, CDR2 SQIVND, per germline (reference sequence). Trimming cost V 6 bases and J 2 bases, with 10 bases left between them. CDR3 size: 13 residues. Here the CDR3 DNA reads TGTGCCAGTAGCGCGAAAATCAACTATGGCTACACCTTC. Amino acids: CASSAKINYGYTF.

V and J are TRBV19 and TRBJ2-1, with D possibly being TRBD1 (5 bases). The V and J ends lost 3 bases and 5 bases respectively, with 14 bases between them. CDR1 and CDR2 from the germline V gene are LNHDA and SQIVND (reference sequence). This CDR3 comprises 15 residues. CDR3 in DNA: TGTGCCAGTAGTATCTTAGTCAGGGTTAACAATGAGCAGTTCTTC. The encoded protein is CASSILVRVNNEQFF.

This chain uses TRBV7-2 with TRBJ2-3, with D perhaps assigned TRBD1 or TRBD2 (5 bases each). Germline CDR1 and CDR2: SGHTA and FQGNSA. Between the trimmed V and J ends, which lost 5 bases and 9 bases, there was a span of 12 bases. The CDR3 has 12 amino acids. The CDR3: CASSSRGGTQYF. The DNA of the CDR3 is TGTGCCAGCAGCAGTCGGGGCGGCACGCAGTATTTT.

The V call is TRBV28, the J call TRBJ2-7; 10 nucleotides agree with TRBD1. CDR3 size: 14 residues. Looked up from germline, CDR1 is MDHEN and CDR2 is SYDVKM. Germline trimming cut 3 bases from V and 6 bases from J; bases unmatched to any gene: 5. CDR3 sequence reads: CASSFETGGLEQYF. For the CDR3, the DNA is TGTGCCAGCAGTTTTGAGACAGGGGGCCTCGAGCAGTACTTC.

V and J are TRBV12-3 or TRBV12-4 and TRBJ2-7, with D perhaps TRBD1 (5 bases). V was pared by 6 bases and J by 4 bases, with 13 bases between. This CDR3 comprises 13 residues. CDR3 sequence (DNA): TGTGCCAGCAGCCCAACAGGAAAGTACGAGCAGTACTTC. It is translated as CASSPTGKYEQYF.

As for this clonotype: A junction end diverges from the germline sequence, so it may reflect a read error. The rearrangement uses TRBV20-1 and TRBJ1-6, with D unresolved. From germline, CDR1 is DFQATT and CDR2 SNEGSKA (reference sequence). The CDR3 contains 14 residues. Here the CDR3 DNA reads TGCAGTGCTGATGAGGGCTCCTATAATTCACCCCTCCGCTTT. This encodes CSADEGSYNSPLRF.

The genes are TRBV7-9 and TRBJ2-5; no firm D call. With 0 bases removed from V and 1 base from J, the gap between germline ends came to 9 bases. CDR1 and CDR2 from the germline V gene are SEHNR and FQNEAQ (reference sequence). This CDR3 is 15 amino acids long. The CDR3 is CASSLALATQETQYF. The CDR3 DNA is TGTGCCAGCAGCTTAGCGCTCGCGACCCAAGAGACCCAGTACTTC.

There are many counts of this clonotype. V is TRBV13 and J is TRBJ1-1; 9 bases fit TRBD1. This CDR3 contains 13 residues. After removal of 1 base from V and 7 bases from J, the junction contained 1 base not matched to a gene. In germline, CDR1 is PRHDT, CDR2 FYEKMQ (reference sequence). CDR3 DNA: TGTGCCAGCAGCTTAGAGGACAGGGGTGAAGCTTTCTTT. It specifies CASSLEDRGEAFF. The full variable domain, rest sourced from reference TRBV13 and TRBJ1-1, is AAGVIQSPRHLIKEKRETATLKCYPIPRHDTVYWYQQGPGQDPQFLISFYEKMQSDKGSIPDRFSAQQFSDYHSELNMSSLELGDSALYFCASSLEDRGEAFFGQGTRLTVV.

This clonotype showed up many times. V is TRBV5-4 and J is TRBJ2-1; D is perhaps TRBD2 (6 bases). The CDR3 is 15 residues long. Trimming cost V 2 bases and J 7 bases, with 16 bases left between them. The V gene's germline CDR1 is SGHNT and CDR2 YYREEE (reference sequence). CDR3 DNA sequence: TGTGCCAGCAGCTTCTCTTCCGGGGGTTGGAATGAGCAGTTCTTC. It is translated as CASSFSSGGWNEQFF.

This clonotype occurred a few times. V and J are TRBV12-3 or TRBV12-4 and TRBJ1-2; TRBD1 might be the D (5 bases). This CDR3 comprises 12 residues. The V gene lost 6 bases and the J gene lost 7 bases, with 12 bases spanning the gap. The CDR3 reads CASRHKTAGYTF. CDR3 DNA: TGTGCCAGCAGGCATAAGACAGCTGGCTACACCTTC.

A note on this clonotype: The conserved closing phenylalanine or tryptophan is absent in this CDR3, likely reflecting a read error. The gene calls are TRBV5-5 and TRBJ2-7; either TRBD1 or TRBD2 may fit D (5 bases each). Germline V lookup: CDR1 SGHKS, CDR2 YYEKEE (reference sequence). Trimming shortened V by 4 bases and J by 4 bases, and 9 bases separated the two germline ends. The CDR3 covers 12 residues. The DNA for the CDR3 is TGTGCCAGCAGCGGGACCCCTTACGAGCAGTACTAC. This translates into CASSGTPYEQYY.